A single sample is the source of the 27 T cell receptor beta chains below, sequenced in a study of T-cell reconstitution after alpha-beta-depleted transplantation in children. Unique molecular identifiers were incorporated when the TCRbeta library was constructed. A single record per CDR3 protein comes from TCRdb applying MiXCR to the PCR reads. The data hold approximately 390,000 distinct CDR3 sequences, with roughly a tenth observed a single time. The sequenced sample was PBMCs from the stem cell graft donor, obtained from the stem cell graft. The receptors were gathered from a human donor who donated a stem cell graft to a child with acute myeloid leukemia.

This clonotype showed up just a few times. The chain uses TRBV10-3 and TRBJ2-2; 8 bases align to TRBD2. This CDR3 region has 15 residues. In germline, CDR1 is ENHRY, CDR2 SYGVKD. Trimming removed 11 bases from V and 4 bases from J; junction bases left unmatched: 12. This CDR3 reads CASAAGDGGTGELFF. The CDR3 nucleotides read TGTGCCTCGGCAGCGGGAGACGGGGGCACCGGGGAGCTGTTTTTT.

The V call is TRBV20-1, the J call TRBJ2-2; no firm D call. The CDR3 spans 14 residues. Trimming stripped 6 bases from V and 2 bases from J, with 13 bases between. The V gene's germline CDR1 is DFQATT and CDR2 SNEGSKA (reference sequence). This CDR3 reads CSARHGRNTGELFF. CDR3 sequence (DNA): TGCAGTGCACGACACGGACGAAACACCGGGGAGCTGTTTTTT.

The chain has TRBV7-9 and TRBJ1-1; D perhaps matches TRBD1 (6 bases). The CDR3 consists of 16 residues. V dropped 5 bases and J dropped 4 bases, with 20 bases sitting between them. From germline, CDR1 is SEHNR and CDR2 FQNEAQ (reference sequence). CDR3 bases: TGTGCCAGCAGCCTTCGAGGGGGGGCAGGGAGCACTGAAGCTTTCTTT. Protein: CASSLRGGAGSTEAFF.

This rearrangement joins TRBV5-1 to TRBJ2-2; the D gene could be TRBD1 or TRBD2 (5 bases each). From germline, CDR1 is SGHRS and CDR2 YFSETQ. This CDR3 spans 13 amino acids. Trimming stripped 4 bases from V and 6 bases from J, with 10 bases between. The CDR3 DNA is TGCGCCAGCAGCCGGGACCAAGCCGGGGAGCTGTTTTTT. It yields the protein CASSRDQAGELFF.

This clonotype was detected many times. The chain recombines TRBV29-1 with TRBJ2-2; TRBD2 matches at 13 bases. The ends lost 8 bases at V and 3 bases at J; junction bases unmatched: 9. Germline CDR1 and CDR2: SQVTM and ANQGSEA. This CDR3 spans 16 amino acids. The CDR3 sequence is CSFRTSGSVDTGELFF. The CDR3 bases are TGCAGCTTCCGGACTAGCGGGAGCGTGGACACCGGGGAGCTGTTTTTT.

This clonotype has ten or more counts. The genes are TRBV12-3 or TRBV12-4 and TRBJ1-1; D is ambiguous. CDR3 length: 13 amino acids. Trimming took 5 bases from V and 3 from J, leaving 10 bases between them. The CDR3 DNA sequence: TGTGCCAGCAGTGGCGGCACTTACACTGAAGCTTTCTTT. Translation gives CASSGGTYTEAFF.

V and J are TRBV5-1 and TRBJ1-3, with a tentative D call TRBD1 (6 bases). V was cut by 3 bases and J by 0 bases, with 13 bases left in between. CDR1 and CDR2 from the germline V gene are SGHRS and YFSETQ. This CDR3 has 16 residues. This CDR3 reads CASSSRTGSSGNTIYF. DNA for the CDR3: TGCGCCAGCAGCTCGCGAACAGGGAGCTCTGGAAACACCATATATTTT.

J is TRBJ2-7 and V is TRBV10-3; perhaps TRBD2 as D (6 bases). Germline CDR1 and CDR2: ENHRY and SYGVKD. This CDR3 has 15 residues. Trimming took 8 bases from V and 3 from J, leaving 20 bases between them. The CDR3 loop reads CAIRGGATGVYEQYF. The CDR3 DNA follows: TGTGCCATCCGAGGAGGTGCCACGGGAGTCTACGAGCAGTACTTC.

This clonotype showed up just a few times. The chain links TRBV6-2 or TRBV6-3 to TRBJ2-7; D possibly corresponds to TRBD2 (6 bases). Germline loops: CDR1 MNHEY, CDR2 SVGEGT. CDR3 length equals 12 residues. Between the trimmed V and J ends, which lost 5 bases and 6 bases, there was a span of 11 bases. CDR3 bases: TGTGCCAGCAGTCCCCCGGGAGTCGAGCAGTACTTC. Amino acid sequence: CASSPPGVEQYF.

The gene calls are TRBV20-1 and TRBJ2-1; D is ambiguous. Per germline, CDR1 DFQATT and CDR2 SNEGSKA (reference sequence). Trimming removed 3 bases at V and 2 bases at J, with 14 bases between. The CDR3 runs to 15 residues. CDR3 DNA: TGCAGTGCTAGCCGGACGACCCCCGCCTACAATGAGCAGTTCTTC. This codes for CSASRTTPAYNEQFF.

This clonotype was picked up many times. This sequence joins TRBV3-2 and TRBJ2-7; the table's D call of TRBD1 was not tested on the DNA. TRBV3-2 corresponds to a pseudogene. The CDR3 length is 14 residues. The CDR3 protein is CASSRDRAAYEQYF. As DNA, the CDR3 is TGTGCCAGCAGCCGGGACAGGGCAGCCTACGAGCAGTACTTC.

The chain is built from TRBV15 and TRBJ2-3; D gene unclear. V gave up 5 bases and J gave up 2 bases, with 8 bases separating them. In germline, CDR1 is LNHNV, CDR2 YYDKDF (reference sequence). There are 13 residues in the CDR3. The CDR3 loop reads CATSDTSTDTQYF. The CDR3 bases are TGTGCCACCAGCGACACCTCCACAGATACGCAGTATTTT.

This clonotype has a handful of counts. The chain is built from TRBV5-1 and TRBJ1-1, with D possibly being TRBD1 (5 bases). Trimming took 1 base from V and 4 from J, leaving 23 bases between them. Looked up from germline, CDR1 is SGHRS and CDR2 is YFSETQ. The CDR3 length is 18 residues. The CDR3 DNA follows: TGCGCCAGCAGCTTGCCCGCTCGACCGGGACCGAAAGGCACTGAAGCTTTCTTT. It codes for CASSLPARPGPKGTEAFF.

The table lists this clonotype with a few counts. V usage is TRBV25-1 and J usage is TRBJ2-1; no firm D call. The CDR3 consists of 12 residues. V was shortened by 10 bases and J by 7 bases, with 14 bases between the two germline ends. CDR1 is MGHDK and CDR2 is SYGVNS in the germline V gene. The CDR3 sequence: CATGPSRNEQFF. DNA of the CDR3: TGTGCCACCGGTCCTAGTCGGAATGAGCAGTTCTTC.

On this clonotype: A much larger clone sits a single nucleotide away, making a read error possible. V usage is TRBV19 and J usage is TRBJ2-1; the D call may be TRBD1 or TRBD2 (6 bases each). Germline CDR1 reads LNHDA; CDR2 reads SQIVND (reference sequence). The CDR3 is made up of 12 amino acids. The CDR3 region is CASSGGYNEHFF. In DNA form, the CDR3 reads TGTGCCAGCTCCGGGGGCTACAATGAGCATTTCTTC.

The rearrangement joins TRBV7-2 to TRBJ1-6, with unresolved D. This CDR3 has 17 amino acids. Germline V gives CDR1 SGHTA, CDR2 FQGNSA. Trimming pared 5 bases from V and 8 bases from J, leaving 22 bases between. CDR3 DNA sequence: TGTGCCAGCAGCCACCCCGGGGTACAATACGGGGATTCACCCCTCCACTTT. Translated: CASSHPGVQYGDSPLHF. Full variable domain (outside the CDR3, taken from reference TRBV7-2 and TRBJ1-6): GAGVSQSPSNKVTEKGKDVELRCDPISGHTALYWYRQSLGQGLEFLIYFQGNSAPDKSGLPSDRFSAERTGGSVSTLTIQRTQQEDSAVYLCASSHPGVQYGDSPLHFGNGTRLTVT.

In this sample, this clonotype turned up a few times. This rearrangement joins TRBV7-9 to TRBJ1-2, with D tentatively TRBD1 (5 bases). The CDR3 has 14 amino acids. CDR1 and CDR2 from the germline V gene are SEHNR and FQNEAQ (reference sequence). V was cut by 4 bases and J by 6 bases, with 15 bases left in between. CDR3: CASSSTVGVDGYTF. The CDR3 DNA follows: TGTGCCAGCAGCTCCACGGTGGGGGTGGATGGCTACACCTTC.

The chain couples TRBV29-1 to TRBJ2-2; 10 nucleotides agree with TRBD1. Unmatched junction bases numbered 9, after V lost 5 bases and J lost 3 bases. The CDR3 is 16 amino acids. Germline CDR1 and CDR2: SQVTM and ANQGSEA. CDR3 nucleotides: TGCAGCGTTATCAAGTACGGGACAGGGGACACCGGGGAGCTGTTTTTT. Protein product: CSVIKYGTGDTGELFF.

This clonotype has a handful of counts. V is TRBV4-1 and J is TRBJ2-2; the match to TRBD1 covers 7 bases. Germline values: CDR1 MGHRA, CDR2 YSYEKL. This CDR3 is built from 15 residues. After removal of 7 bases from V and 1 base from J, the junction contained 6 bases not matched to a gene. CDR3 sequence reads: CASTEGAGNTGELFF. CDR3 sequence (DNA): TGCGCCAGCACTGAGGGGGCAGGGAACACCGGGGAGCTGTTTTTT.

This clonotype was seen only a few times. The chain recombines TRBV7-8 with TRBJ1-2; D is unresolved. The CDR3 runs 15 residues. Trimming removed 5 bases from V and 2 bases from J, with 15 bases in between. The germline CDR1 and CDR2 sequences are SGHVS and FQNEAQ. This CDR3 reads CASSQPGFGNYGYTF. The DNA of the CDR3 is TGTGCCAGCAGCCAACCGGGTTTTGGGAACTATGGCTACACCTTC.

This clonotype was picked up one time. The rearrangement links TRBV4-3 to TRBJ2-7; 8 bases are shared with TRBD1. Losses at the gene ends were 0 bases for V and 4 bases for J; bases not matched to a gene: 8. From germline, CDR1 is LGHNA and CDR2 YSLEER. This CDR3 contains 16 residues. CDR3 protein: CASSQDGTGQDYEQYF. CDR3 coding DNA: TGCGCCAGCAGCCAAGATGGGACAGGCCAAGATTACGAGCAGTACTTC.

The chain links TRBV5-1 to TRBJ2-2; no clear D. CDR3 length equals 15 residues. Between the trimmed V and J ends, which lost 0 bases and 0 bases, there was a span of 6 bases. Germline V CDR1 and CDR2: SGHRS, YFSETQ. This CDR3 reads CASSLVLSNTGELFF. The CDR3 nucleotides are TGCGCCAGCAGCTTGGTCCTCTCGAACACCGGGGAGCTGTTTTTT.

In its sample, this clonotype was seen a few times. V usage is TRBV7-2 and J usage is TRBJ2-7, with TRBD1 identical over 8 bases. CDR1 is SGHTA, CDR2 FQGNSA, per germline. V shed 4 bases and J 4 bases; nucleotides not matched to a gene: 6. CDR3 length: 14 residues. CDR3 loop: CASSSGQANYEQYF. The CDR3 coding sequence is TGTGCCAGCAGCTCGGGACAGGCTAATTACGAGCAGTACTTC. The full variable domain, in which reference TRBV7-2 and TRBJ2-7 provide the parts outside the CDR3, is GAGVSQSPSNKVTEKGKDVELRCDPISGHTALYWYRQSLGQGLEFLIYFQGNSAPDKSGLPSDRFSAERTGGSVSTLTIQRTQQEDSAVYLCASSSGQANYEQYFGPGTRLTVT.

This sequence joins TRBV30 and TRBJ2-3, with unresolved D. The CDR3 is made up of 15 amino acids. Trimming shortened V by 7 bases and J by 6 bases, and 23 bases separated the two germline ends. CDR1 GTSNPN and CDR2 SVGIG come from the germline V gene (reference sequence). The DNA of the CDR3 is TGTGCCTCATTAGACGTGACTTACGCGGTGGATACGCAGTATTTT. Its protein is CASLDVTYAVDTQYF.

The table lists this clonotype with a few counts. This chain joins TRBV10-3 and TRBJ2-2; 8 nucleotides line up with TRBD1. Germline assignment: CDR1 ENHRY and CDR2 SYGVKD. The CDR3 sequence is 16 residues long. The ends lost 0 bases at V and 4 bases at J; junction bases unmatched: 4. CDR3 in DNA: TGTGCCATCAGTGAGTCGGACGGACAGGGCACCGGGGAGCTGTTTTTT. It is translated as CAISESDGQGTGELFF.

This clonotype was counted only a few times. The junction does not match germline at one end; this may be a read error. The chain carries TRBV7-6 and TRBJ2-2; D unclear. Germline V lookup: CDR1 SGHVS, CDR2 FNYEAQ. The CDR3 contains 13 residues. The CDR3 DNA sequence: TGTGCCAGCAGCGAGACCGGCACCCGGGAGCTGTTTTTT. This encodes CASSETGTRELFF.

This clonotype was seen ten or more times. The rearrangement uses TRBV12-3 or TRBV12-4 and TRBJ2-1, with D unresolved. Trimming pared 3 bases from V and 0 bases from J, leaving 12 bases between. The CDR3 runs 16 residues. CDR3 sequence reads: CASSLFVLGSYNEQFF. CDR3 DNA sequence: TGTGCCAGCAGTTTGTTTGTTCTGGGCTCCTACAATGAGCAGTTCTTC.